This TCR beta chain was identified in a study of T cells in narcolepsy. For the study at large: Healthy controls were enrolled alongside patients with narcolepsy type 1 or type 2.

Here immunoSEQ multiplex PCR was the method, and the copy in TCRdb shows in-frame clones only, minus some. The sample contains tens of thousands of clones, more than 75% of which appear only once. The V gene's germline CDR1 is LNHNV and CDR2 YYDKDF (reference sequence). The CDR3 has 15 amino acids. V lost 0 bases and J 11 bases, leaving 14 bases between the germline ends. The origin of this receptor is a human donor in good health. Sequencing was done on a sample of memory (CD45RA-) CD4+ T cells from blood. The rearrangement uses TRBV15 and TRBJ1-6; D uncertain. CDR3 DNA: TGTGCCACCAGCAGAGATGTGGCACTAGGAGCACCCCTCCACTTT. Residues: CATSRDVALGAPLHF.